The rows below give T cell receptor beta chains drawn from one sample of a study of Ad26.COV2.S vaccination and SARS-CoV-2 variants. The method was immunoSEQ multiplex PCR; TCRdb's version includes in-frame clones alone and lacks a portion of them. The repertoire holds under 550,000 clones, with approximately 92% as singletons. The source material was peripheral blood, sampled in a trial of Ad26.COV2.S vaccine versus placebo. The receptors shown here come from a person aged 18 to 65 who received the Ad26.COV2.S COVID-19 vaccine or a placebo. Each CDR3 is given with its conserved first and last residue. The D gene is left open where the match is weak. Clone size is stated in some rows and not others, as once, few, many or a class when expanded.

d_call: TRBD2
j_call: TRBJ2-7
v_call: TRBV4-3
clone_size: .
cdr3_aa: CASSQDQLAGGYEQYF
cdr3_nt: TGCGCCAGCAGCCAAGATCAACTAGCGGGAGGCTACGAGCAGTACTTC

d_call: .
j_call: TRBJ1-1
v_call: TRBV7-9
clone_size: .
cdr3_aa: CASSQGGGMNTEAFF
cdr3_nt: TGTGCCAGCAGCCAAGGCGGGGGGATGAACACTGAAGCTTTCTTT

d_call: .
j_call: TRBJ2-7
v_call: TRBV29-1
clone_size: .
cdr3_aa: CSVGFKGLTYEQYF
cdr3_nt: TGCAGCGTAGGATTCAAGGGCCTGACCTACGAGCAGTACTTC

d_call: .
j_call: TRBJ1-1
v_call: TRBV3-1/TRBV3-2
clone_size: .
cdr3_aa: CASSPWGLNTEAFF
cdr3_nt: TGTGCCAGCAGCCCCTGGGGGCTGAACACTGAAGCTTTCTTT

d_call: .
j_call: TRBJ2-7
v_call: TRBV30
clone_size: once
cdr3_aa: CAWRANREREQYF
cdr3_nt: TGTGCCTGGAGAGCGAACAGGGAACGCGAGCAGTACTTC

d_call: TRBD2
j_call: TRBJ2-1
v_call: TRBV15
clone_size: few
cdr3_aa: CATSGRADTYNEQFF
cdr3_nt: TGTGCCACTAGCGGGAGGGCCGACACCTACAATGAGCAGTTCTTC

d_call: TRBD2
j_call: TRBJ2-5
v_call: TRBV7-6
clone_size: .
cdr3_aa: CASSVSSGRGQETQYF
cdr3_nt: TGTGCCAGCAGCGTATCTAGCGGGAGGGGACAAGAGACCCAGTACTTC

d_call: TRBD1
j_call: TRBJ2-3
v_call: TRBV5-1
clone_size: .
cdr3_aa: CASSTGTVDTQYF
cdr3_nt: TGCGCCAGCAGCACCGGGACAGTAGATACGCAGTATTTT

d_call: .
j_call: TRBJ1-1
v_call: TRBV4-1
clone_size: .
cdr3_aa: CASSQVVGDTEAFF
cdr3_nt: TGCGCCAGCAGCCAAGTGGTAGGGGACACTGAAGCTTTCTTT

d_call: TRBD1
j_call: TRBJ1-1
v_call: TRBV19
clone_size: .
cdr3_aa: CASSITGEGKAFF
cdr3_nt: TGTGCCAGTAGTATTACAGGGGAGGGAAAAGCTTTCTTT

d_call: .
j_call: TRBJ2-2
v_call: TRBV19
clone_size: .
cdr3_aa: CASSMFRDTGELFF
cdr3_nt: TGTGCCAGTAGTATGTTCCGGGACACCGGGGAGCTGTTTTTT

d_call: .
j_call: TRBJ1-5
v_call: TRBV7-7
clone_size: .
cdr3_aa: CASSSRKANRYRPCNQPQHF
cdr3_nt: TGTGCTAGCAGCTCCCGGAAAGCTAACCGGTATCGGCCTTGCAATCAGCCCCAGCATTTT

d_call: .
j_call: TRBJ1-5
v_call: TRBV18
clone_size: .
cdr3_aa: CASSPPGDQPQHF
cdr3_nt: TGTGCCAGCTCACCGCCAGGGGATCAGCCCCAGCATTTT

d_call: .
j_call: TRBJ1-1
v_call: TRBV29-1
clone_size: .
cdr3_aa: CSLRTDREAFF
cdr3_nt: TGCAGCTTACGCACTGACCGAGAAGCTTTCTTT

d_call: .
j_call: TRBJ2-1
v_call: TRBV27
clone_size: .
cdr3_aa: CASSLGSSYNEQFF
cdr3_nt: TGTGCCAGCAGTCTAGGGAGCTCCTACAATGAGCAGTTCTTC

d_call: TRBD1
j_call: TRBJ1-5
v_call: TRBV6-2/TRBV6-3
clone_size: .
cdr3_aa: CASSRGQGNQPQHF
cdr3_nt: TGTGCCAGCAGCCGGGGACAGGGCAATCAGCCCCAGCATTTT

d_call: TRBD1
j_call: TRBJ1-1
v_call: TRBV11-1
clone_size: .
cdr3_aa: CASSSGGTGWTEAFF
cdr3_nt: TGTGCCAGCAGCTCAGGAGGGACAGGTTGGACTGAAGCTTTCTTT

d_call: TRBD2
j_call: TRBJ2-7
v_call: TRBV30
clone_size: few
cdr3_aa: CASSGIPEQYF
cdr3_nt: TGTGCCAGCAGCGGGATTCCAGAGCAGTACTTC

d_call: .
j_call: TRBJ1-1
v_call: TRBV30
clone_size: .
cdr3_aa: CAWSVGGADEAFF
cdr3_nt: TGTGCCTGGAGTGTAGGAGGGGCGGACGAAGCTTTCTTT

d_call: .
j_call: TRBJ2-7
v_call: TRBV10-3
clone_size: .
cdr3_aa: CAISEGVPYEQYF
cdr3_nt: TGTGCCATCAGTGAGGGTGTTCCCTACGAGCAGTACTTC

d_call: TRBD1
j_call: TRBJ1-1
v_call: TRBV4-3
clone_size: few
cdr3_aa: CASSLMGQGAAEAFF
cdr3_nt: TGCGCCAGCAGCCTAATGGGACAGGGGGCCGCTGAAGCTTTCTTT

d_call: TRBD1
j_call: TRBJ2-7
v_call: TRBV5-8
clone_size: .
cdr3_aa: CASSLGTGGLYEQYF
cdr3_nt: TGTGCCAGCAGCTTGGGGACAGGGGGCCTCTACGAGCAGTACTTC

d_call: .
j_call: TRBJ2-5
v_call: TRBV30
clone_size: .
cdr3_aa: CAWSKGRLEETQYF
cdr3_nt: TGTGCCTGGAGTAAGGGTAGGCTGGAAGAGACCCAGTACTTC

d_call: .
j_call: TRBJ1-1
v_call: TRBV7-8
clone_size: .
cdr3_aa: CASSLPPAEAFF
cdr3_nt: TGTGCCAGCAGCCTCCCTCCCGCTGAAGCTTTCTTT

d_call: .
j_call: TRBJ2-7
v_call: TRBV6-5
clone_size: .
cdr3_aa: CASSYSRGQESYEQYF
cdr3_nt: TGTGCCAGCAGTTACTCGCGGGGGCAAGAGTCCTACGAGCAGTACTTC

d_call: .
j_call: TRBJ2-3
v_call: TRBV11-2
clone_size: once
cdr3_aa: CASSFDLGPASTDTQYF
cdr3_nt: TGTGCCAGCAGCTTCGACCTGGGGCCCGCTAGCACAGATACGCAGTATTTT

d_call: TRBD1
j_call: TRBJ2-5
v_call: TRBV5-1
clone_size: .
cdr3_aa: CASSWRTGGQETQYF
cdr3_nt: TGCGCCAGCAGCTGGAGGACAGGGGGTCAAGAGACCCAGTACTTC

d_call: .
j_call: TRBJ1-2
v_call: TRBV12-3/TRBV12-4
clone_size: .
cdr3_aa: CASSLGPLGYTF
cdr3_nt: TGTGCCAGCAGTTTAGGGCCACTGGGCTACACCTTC

d_call: TRBD1
j_call: TRBJ1-2
v_call: TRBV5-1
clone_size: .
cdr3_aa: CASSRGQGEGYTF
cdr3_nt: TGCGCCAGCAGCCGGGGACAGGGTGAGGGCTACACCTTC

d_call: TRBD1
j_call: TRBJ1-1
v_call: TRBV27
clone_size: .
cdr3_aa: CASSPIRDRGLEAFF
cdr3_nt: TGTGCCAGCAGCCCCATCCGGGACAGGGGGCTTGAAGCTTTCTTT

d_call: .
j_call: TRBJ2-1
v_call: TRBV27
clone_size: .
cdr3_aa: CASARTDTYNEQFF
cdr3_nt: TGTGCCAGCGCACGGACAGATACCTACAATGAGCAGTTCTTC

d_call: TRBD1
j_call: TRBJ1-5
v_call: TRBV7-9
clone_size: .
cdr3_aa: CASSLGETGGNQPQHF
cdr3_nt: TGTGCCAGCAGCTTAGGGGAGACAGGGGGCAATCAGCCCCAGCATTTT

d_call: TRBD2
j_call: TRBJ2-1
v_call: TRBV2
clone_size: .
cdr3_aa: CASTRTSGSYNEQFF
cdr3_nt: TGTGCCAGCACCCGGACTAGCGGCTCCTACAATGAGCAGTTCTTC

d_call: .
j_call: TRBJ1-3
v_call: TRBV6-5
clone_size: .
cdr3_aa: CASSYGGGNTIYF
cdr3_nt: TGTGCCAGCAGTTATGGGGGAGGAAACACCATATATTTT

d_call: .
j_call: TRBJ1-6
v_call: TRBV9
clone_size: .
cdr3_aa: CASSVAGSPLHF
cdr3_nt: TGTGCCAGCAGCGTAGCGGGATCACCCCTCCACTTT

d_call: TRBD2
j_call: TRBJ2-4
v_call: TRBV5-1
clone_size: .
cdr3_aa: CASSLEPAGGPNIQYF
cdr3_nt: TGCGCCAGCAGCTTGGAGCCAGCGGGAGGACCAAACATTCAGTACTTC

d_call: .
j_call: TRBJ2-7
v_call: TRBV7-9
clone_size: .
cdr3_aa: CASNGGTSSYEQYF
cdr3_nt: TGTGCCAGCAATGGCGGGACCAGCTCCTACGAGCAGTACTTC

d_call: .
j_call: TRBJ1-4
v_call: TRBV19
clone_size: .
cdr3_aa: CASSPDEYEKLFF
cdr3_nt: TGTGCCAGTAGCCCTGATGAATATGAAAAACTGTTTTTT

d_call: .
j_call: TRBJ1-6
v_call: TRBV30
clone_size: .
cdr3_aa: CAWSPPQVRGNWPLHF
cdr3_nt: TGTGCCTGGAGTCCCCCCCAGGTTCGAGGGAATTGGCCCCTCCACTTT

d_call: .
j_call: TRBJ2-1
v_call: TRBV19
clone_size: .
cdr3_aa: CASSIGRNEQFF
cdr3_nt: TGTGCCAGTAGTATTGGCCGAAATGAGCAGTTCTTC

d_call: .
j_call: TRBJ2-5
v_call: TRBV19
clone_size: .
cdr3_aa: CASSFSQETQYF
cdr3_nt: TGTGCCAGTAGTTTCAGCCAAGAGACCCAGTACTTC

d_call: .
j_call: TRBJ2-3
v_call: TRBV28
clone_size: .
cdr3_aa: CASSFLPPGTDTQYF
cdr3_nt: TGTGCCAGCAGTTTTTTACCGCCCGGCACAGATACGCAGTATTTT

d_call: .
j_call: TRBJ2-4
v_call: TRBV2
clone_size: .
cdr3_aa: CASGWTKAKNIQYF
cdr3_nt: TGTGCCAGCGGGTGGACGAAAGCCAAAAACATTCAGTACTTC

d_call: .
j_call: TRBJ1-6
v_call: TRBV6-4
clone_size: .
cdr3_aa: CADGGTYNSPLHF
cdr3_nt: TGTGCCGACGGTGGAACTTATAATTCACCCCTCCACTTT

d_call: .
j_call: TRBJ1-5
v_call: TRBV21-1
clone_size: .
cdr3_aa: CARKSTSFFHPPQHF
cdr3_nt: TGTGCCAGGAAATCGACCAGTTTCTTCCATCCGCCCCAGCATTTT

d_call: .
j_call: TRBJ2-7
v_call: TRBV6-4
clone_size: .
cdr3_aa: CASSDRDTPYEQYF
cdr3_nt: TGTGCCAGCAGTGACCGGGACACACCCTACGAGCAGTACTTC

d_call: TRBD2
j_call: TRBJ2-7
v_call: TRBV7-2
clone_size: .
cdr3_aa: CASGLAGNYEQYF
cdr3_nt: TGTGCCAGCGGACTAGCGGGGAACTACGAGCAGTACTTC

d_call: TRBD1
j_call: TRBJ1-3
v_call: TRBV5-4
clone_size: .
cdr3_aa: CASSRTGQGAGNTIYF
cdr3_nt: TGTGCCAGCAGCCGGACGGGACAGGGGGCTGGAAACACCATATATTTT

d_call: .
j_call: TRBJ2-2
v_call: TRBV27
clone_size: .
cdr3_aa: CASSFLQGGELFF
cdr3_nt: TGTGCCAGCAGTTTCTTACAGGGCGGGGAGCTGTTTTTT

d_call: .
j_call: TRBJ1-1
v_call: TRBV30
clone_size: .
cdr3_aa: CAWSVLAGGNTEAFF
cdr3_nt: TGTGCCTGGAGTGTATTGGCAGGAGGGAACACTGAAGCTTTCTTT

d_call: .
j_call: TRBJ2-7
v_call: TRBV4-3
clone_size: .
cdr3_aa: CASSQDEGQHYEQYF
cdr3_nt: TGCGCCAGCAGCCAAGATGAAGGACAGCACTACGAGCAGTACTTC

d_call: .
j_call: TRBJ1-1
v_call: TRBV7-9
clone_size: .
cdr3_aa: CASSPVTVNTEAFF
cdr3_nt: TGTGCCAGCAGCCCTGTTACAGTGAACACTGAAGCTTTCTTT

d_call: .
j_call: TRBJ2-1
v_call: TRBV10-3
clone_size: .
cdr3_aa: CAISELATSRRGNEQFF
cdr3_nt: TGTGCCATCAGTGAGCTCGCCACCAGCAGGAGGGGGAATGAGCAGTTCTTC

d_call: TRBD2
j_call: TRBJ2-1
v_call: TRBV4-1
clone_size: .
cdr3_aa: CASSQPTSGRAHEQFF
cdr3_nt: TGCGCCAGCAGCCAACCTACTAGCGGGAGGGCACATGAGCAGTTCTTC

d_call: .
j_call: TRBJ2-2
v_call: TRBV7-9
clone_size: .
cdr3_aa: CASRADPGTGELFF
cdr3_nt: TGTGCCAGCAGGGCCGACCCAGGAACCGGGGAGCTGTTTTTT

d_call: .
j_call: TRBJ2-2
v_call: TRBV30
clone_size: .
cdr3_aa: CAWSVGWGTGELFF
cdr3_nt: TGTGCCTGGAGTGTAGGCTGGGGGACCGGGGAGCTGTTTTTT

d_call: .
j_call: TRBJ1-5
v_call: TRBV28
clone_size: .
cdr3_aa: CASRTGRHNQPQHF
cdr3_nt: TGTGCCAGCAGGACGGGGCGACACAATCAGCCCCAGCATTTT

d_call: TRBD1
j_call: TRBJ1-4
v_call: TRBV6-5
clone_size: .
cdr3_aa: CASSQGDRDIEKLFF
cdr3_nt: TGTGCCAGCAGCCAGGGGGACAGGGACATTGAAAAACTGTTTTTT

d_call: TRBD1
j_call: TRBJ2-7
v_call: TRBV11-2
clone_size: .
cdr3_aa: CASSSPGQVYEQYF
cdr3_nt: TGTGCCAGCAGCTCTCCGGGACAGGTCTACGAGCAGTACTTC